This T cell receptor beta chain appears in the sequencing data of a study of cytomegalovirus exposure and HLA in healthy donors. The CDR3 runs to 15 residues. V was clipped by 2 bases and J by 4 bases; unmatched bases: 5. Germline CDR1 and CDR2: SEHNR and FQNEAQ (reference sequence). PCR involved 60 Vbeta and 13 Jbeta primers. Sequencing used immunoSEQ multiplex PCR; TCRdb keeps in-frame clones, though not all of them. The table lists around 110,000 clones, roughly 82% of them singletons. This clone is a singleton in its sample. The antigen is unknown. Notes on the study in general: Researchers left out some V segments, among them TRBV6-2 and TRBV6-3, as indistinguishable. Immune exposure information available was restricted to CMV serostatus. Sequencing had likely introduced a cluster of highly shared sequence variants as an artifact.

Sequenced sample: PBMCs. The chain joins TRBV7-9 to TRBJ2-3; 8 bases match TRBD1. This receptor was obtained from a man in his thirties or forties in good health and CMV-seropositive. CDR3 DNA sequence: TGTGCCAGCAGCTTAAAAGGACAGGGCTCAGATACGCAGTATTTT. It yields the protein CASSLKGQGSDTQYF.